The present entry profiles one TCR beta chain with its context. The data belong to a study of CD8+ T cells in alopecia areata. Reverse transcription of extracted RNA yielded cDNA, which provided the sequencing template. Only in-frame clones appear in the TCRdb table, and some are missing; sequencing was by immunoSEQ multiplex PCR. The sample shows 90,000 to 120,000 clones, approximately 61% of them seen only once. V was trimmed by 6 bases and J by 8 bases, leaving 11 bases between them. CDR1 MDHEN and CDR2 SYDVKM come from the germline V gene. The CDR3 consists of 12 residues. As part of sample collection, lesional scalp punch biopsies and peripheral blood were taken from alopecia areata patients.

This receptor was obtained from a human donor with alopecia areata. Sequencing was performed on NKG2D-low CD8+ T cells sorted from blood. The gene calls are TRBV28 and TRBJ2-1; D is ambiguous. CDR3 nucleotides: TGTGCCAGCAGGGTGGCTGTGGATGAGCAGTTCTTC. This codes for CASRVAVDEQFF.